Below, 21 T cell receptor beta chains from the same sample are listed, as sequenced in a study of cytomegalovirus exposure and HLA in healthy donors. The PCR employed 60 Vbeta primers together with 13 Jbeta primers. Sequencing was performed with immunoSEQ multiplex PCR; in TCRdb, only in-frame clones are kept and a portion is missing. The sample shows around 80,000 clones, 74% of them seen only once. Sample: PBMCs. All receptors derive from a man aged 35 to 55 in good health and CMV-seropositive.

This clone showed up just a few times. This chain uses TRBV19 with TRBJ2-6; D gene ambiguous. Trimming left V 5 bases short and J 0 bases short, with 8 bases between. CDR1 LNHDA and CDR2 SQIVND come from the germline V gene (reference sequence). This CDR3 spans 15 amino acids. CDR3 in amino acids: CASSPAHSGANVLTF. CDR3 in DNA: TGTGCCAGTAGTCCTGCGCACTCTGGGGCCAACGTCCTGACTTTC.

V usage is TRBV2 and J usage is TRBJ1-1; D gene unclear. Germline V gene lookup returns CDR1 SNHLY and CDR2 FYNNEI. The V and J ends lost 2 bases and 1 base respectively, with 2 bases between them. The CDR3 loop spans 12 amino acids. This chain's CDR3 is CASSEQNTEAFF. The CDR3 DNA sequence: TGTGCCAGCAGTGAACAGAACACTGAAGCTTTCTTT.

The gene calls are TRBV19 and TRBJ1-2, with D perhaps TRBD1 (5 bases). V was clipped by 5 bases and J by 3 bases, with 16 bases between them. CDR1 is LNHDA, CDR2 SQIVND, per germline (reference sequence). CDR3 length equals 15 residues. The CDR3 is CASSPGGSLHYGYTF. The DNA for the CDR3 is TGTGCCAGTAGTCCGGGGGGGTCTCTTCACTATGGCTACACCTTC.

The chain joins TRBV10-1 to TRBJ2-7; 12 bases fit TRBD2. Germline V gene data show CDR1 as WNHNN and CDR2 as SYGVQD (reference sequence). Trimming at V came to 6 bases and at J to 9 bases, leaving 9 bases not matched to a gene. The CDR3 extends over 14 amino acids. CDR3 DNA sequence: TGCGCCAGCAGCAGGACTAGCGGGGCGCCAAGGCAGTACTTC. Its protein product is CASSRTSGAPRQYF.

As for this clone: Other nucleotide sequences in the sample specify the same CDR3. This rearrangement joins TRBV5-4 to TRBJ1-1, with no clear D. Looked up from germline, CDR1 is SGHNT and CDR2 is YYREEE (reference sequence). The V and J ends lost 4 bases and 1 base respectively, with 11 bases between them. The CDR3 runs 14 residues. CDR3 sequence reads: CASSPSAANTEAFF. As DNA, the CDR3 is TGTGCCAGCAGCCCGTCCGCGGCGAACACTGAAGCTTTCTTT.

The J gene is TRBJ2-1, the V gene TRBV29-1; 10 positions agree with TRBD2. Germline trimming cut 4 bases from V and 2 bases from J; bases unmatched to any gene: 2. The CDR3 has 14 residues. CDR1 is SQVTM, CDR2 ANQGSEA, per germline. The CDR3 coding sequence is TGCAGCGTTGGAGCGGGAGGGCCCTACAATGAGCAGTTCTTC. Its protein product is CSVGAGGPYNEQFF.

The rearrangement joins TRBV6-1 to TRBJ2-1; D is possibly TRBD2 (6 bases). V was clipped by 10 bases and J by 0 bases, with 13 bases between them. CDR3 length: 14 residues. Germline values: CDR1 MNHNS, CDR2 SASEGT. The CDR3 DNA reads TGTGCCACGGGACTCCATAGCTCCTACAATGAGCAGTTCTTC. Protein sequence: CATGLHSSYNEQFF.

The chain uses TRBV7-2 and TRBJ1-3; TRBD1 matches 12 bases. Losses at the gene ends were 5 bases for V and 4 bases for J; bases not matched to a gene: 6. The CDR3 length is 16 residues. CDR1 is SGHTA, CDR2 FQGNSA, per germline. CDR3 bases: TGTGCCAGCAGCCAGGGACAGGGGGCGCGCGGAAACACCATATATTTT. Translating it yields CASSQGQGARGNTIYF.

This clone has only a few counts. This sequence joins TRBV6-5 and TRBJ2-7, with D tentatively TRBD1 (6 bases). There are 14 residues in the CDR3. CDR1 is MNHEY, CDR2 SVGAGI, per germline. V was shortened by 2 bases and J by 2 bases, with 10 bases between the two germline ends. Here the CDR3 DNA reads TGTGCCAGCAGTTACGCAGGGGAAGCCTACGAGCAGTACTTC. This translates into CASSYAGEAYEQYF.

The chain carries TRBV6-5 and TRBJ2-3, with a weak D call TRBD2 (6 bases). CDR3 size: 13 residues. The germline V and J ends were trimmed by 0 bases and 10 bases, with 11 bases remaining between them. The germline CDR1 and CDR2 sequences are MNHEY and SVGAGI. The CDR3 loop is CASSYSFSGAQYF. The CDR3 DNA is TGTGCCAGCAGTTACTCGTTCTCGGGGGCGCAGTATTTT.

The V call is TRBV6-1, the J call TRBJ1-2; no definite D call. Germline-derived CDR1 and CDR2 are MNHNS and SASEGT. V shed 1 base and J shed 5 bases, with 14 bases lying between them. This CDR3 region has 15 residues. The CDR3 loop is CASSEEGGMRYGYTF. CDR3 nucleotide sequence: TGTGCCAGCAGTGAAGAAGGCGGAATGAGGTATGGCTACACCTTC.

This chain links TRBV6-5 with TRBJ2-3, with D perhaps matching TRBD2 (7 bases). The CDR3 runs to 14 residues. Germline V gene lookup returns CDR1 MNHEY and CDR2 SVGAGI. V was shortened by 9 bases and J by 4 bases, with 17 bases between the two germline ends. Here the CDR3 DNA reads TGTGCCAGTTTAGGGGGGGGGAATGCAGATACGCAGTATTTT. Encoded protein: CASLGGGNADTQYF.

With respect to this clone: One end of the junction does not line up with germline, which may come from a read error. This chain connects TRBV5-1 to TRBJ2-5; D not certain. The CDR3 loop spans 15 amino acids. Germline V CDR1 and CDR2: SGHRS, YFSETQ. CDR3 protein: CASSLLGSFKETQYF. The CDR3 DNA follows: TGTGCCAGCAGCCTTCTGGGCAGTTTTAAAGAGACCCAGTACTTC.

This clone came up a few times. This rearrangement joins TRBV5-6 to TRBJ1-5; possible D gene TRBD1, 5 bases. The CDR3 is 15 residues long. Trimming shortened V by 0 bases and J by 1 base, and 8 bases separated the two germline ends. CDR1 and CDR2 (germline): SGHDT, YYEEEE. CDR3 DNA: TGTGCCAGCAGCTTGGGGGGGGACAGCAATCAGCCCCAGCATTTT. This sequence encodes CASSLGGDSNQPQHF.

This clone was observed a few times. J is TRBJ2-1 and V is TRBV11-2, with D possibly matching TRBD1 (5 bases). Germline V gives CDR1 SGHAT, CDR2 FQNNGV. With 3 bases removed from V and 0 bases from J, the gap between germline ends came to 15 bases. The CDR3 is made up of 17 amino acids. The CDR3 spells CASSFGASVSSYNEQFF. The DNA of the CDR3 is TGTGCCAGCAGCTTTGGGGCCAGTGTCAGCTCCTACAATGAGCAGTTCTTC.

Written as DNA, the CDR3 is TGTGCCAGCAGTTTAGGGGGACAGGTGGATGAAAAACTGTTTTTT. Amino acid sequence: CASSLGGQVDEKLFF. The chain carries TRBV28 and TRBJ1-4; TRBD1 matches at 8 bases. J gave up 6 bases and V 2 bases, and 5 bases lay outside the gene matches. The CDR3 is made up of 15 amino acids. Germline V CDR1 and CDR2: MDHEN, SYDVKM.

The chain couples TRBV28 to TRBJ2-3, with TRBD2 identical over 14 bases. The length of the CDR3 is 17 residues. CDR1 and CDR2 from the germline V gene are MDHEN and SYDVKM. V lost 5 bases, J lost 5 bases, and 9 bases stayed unmatched. For the CDR3, the DNA is TGTGCCAGCAGTGCAATCACCGGGACTAGCGGGAGAGATACGCAGTATTTT. Encoded protein: CASSAITGTSGRDTQYF.

This chain connects TRBV9 to TRBJ1-4, with TRBD1 matching over 9 bases. V lost 3 bases and J lost 5; bases outside the gene matches: 5. This CDR3 is 15 amino acids long. The V gene's germline CDR1 is SGDLS and CDR2 YYNGEE. CDR3 in amino acids: CASSGIGQGNEKLFF. The CDR3 DNA sequence: TGTGCCAGCAGCGGGATCGGACAGGGGAATGAAAAACTGTTTTTT.

The rearrangement links TRBV21-1 to TRBJ2-7; the table's TRBD2 call for D was not verified on the DNA. TRBV21-1 corresponds to a pseudogene. The CDR3 extends over 13 amino acids. CDR3: CASSPTGGSEQYF. The CDR3, as DNA: TGTGCCAGCAGCCCCACGGGAGGGTCCGAGCAGTACTTC.

This chain uses TRBV6-6 with TRBJ2-1; 9 nucleotides line up with TRBD1. Per germline, CDR1 MNHNY and CDR2 SVGAGI (reference sequence). The CDR3 covers 14 residues. Losses at the gene ends were 2 bases for V and 6 bases for J; bases not matched to a gene: 2. The CDR3 protein is CASSYGQGSNEQFF. DNA of the CDR3: TGTGCCAGCAGTTACGGACAGGGGTCCAATGAGCAGTTCTTC.

Points on this clone: One junction end disagrees with the germline gene, perhaps due to a read error. V usage is TRBV7-9 and J usage is TRBJ2-3, with TRBD2 matching over 14 bases. This CDR3 spans 17 amino acids. Germline V gene lookup returns CDR1 SEHNR and CDR2 FQNEAQ (reference sequence). The CDR3 nucleotides read TGTTCCAGCAGCTTGGGGACTAGCGGGAGTGGGGGAGATACGCAGTATTTT. Its protein product is CSSSLGTSGSGGDTQYF.